A selection of T cell receptor beta chains follows, all from one sample in a study of blood T cell repertoires in COVID-19. Produced via immunoSEQ multiplex PCR; TCRdb's table is partial and in-frame only. Among about 190,000 clones, 90% were seen once, and the ten largest hold less than 0.7%. The sequencing input was peripheral blood. The receptors shown here come from a man aged 45-65 years with acute or convalescent COVID-19. The CDR3 runs from the conserved cysteine through the conserved F or W. The order of the fields is J gene, clone size, V gene, D gene, CDR3 protein, CDR3 DNA. D genes are given only for firm matches. The size entry is marked missing in some rows and otherwise reads once, few, many or a size class.

>TRBJ2-7|few|TRBV2|TRBD1
CASRAGTGGGEQYF
TGTGCCAGCAGAGCCGGGACAGGGGGAGGAGAGCAGTACTTC
>TRBJ1-2|NA|TRBV5-1|NA
CASSFWGQLYGYTF
TGCGCCAGCAGCTTTTGGGGGCAGCTCTATGGCTACACCTTC
>TRBJ2-3|NA|TRBV2|NA
CASTNTDTQYF
TGTGCCAGCACCAACACAGATACGCAGTATTTT
>TRBJ2-2|NA|TRBV29-1|TRBD2
CSVEGREENTGELFF
TGCAGCGTTGAAGGGCGGGAGGAGAACACCGGGGAGCTGTTTTTT
>TRBJ1-1|NA|TRBV27|NA
CASSLSSGGSTEAFF
TGTGCCAGCAGTTTATCTTCCGGGGGAAGTACTGAAGCTTTCTTT
>TRBJ1-6|NA|TRBV28|NA
CASSRTLRGSPLHF
TGTGCCAGCAGTAGGACTCTCAGGGGTTCACCCCTCCACTTT
>TRBJ2-3|NA|TRBV5-1|TRBD2
CASSLAGLAGTDTQYF
TGCGCCAGCAGCTTGGCCGGACTAGCGGGCACAGATACGCAGTATTTT
>TRBJ2-5|NA|TRBV7-2|TRBD1
CASSIQPGQGQETQYF
TGTGCCAGCAGCATCCAGCCGGGACAGGGTCAAGAGACCCAGTACTTC
>TRBJ1-1|NA|TRBV6-5|NA
CASSLAPGAEAFF
TGTGCCAGCAGTTTGGCCCCGGGAGCAGAAGCTTTCTTT
>TRBJ1-6|NA|TRBV27|TRBD1
CASRTGYSPLHF
TGTGCCAGCCGGACAGGGTACTCACCCCTCCACTTT
>TRBJ1-2|once|TRBV27|NA
CASSLSLADTYGYTF
TGTGCCAGCAGTTTATCCCTAGCGGACACCTATGGCTACACCTTC
>TRBJ2-3|NA|TRBV15|NA
CATSRGNPTGIGTDTQYF
TGTGCCACCAGCAGAGGTAACCCCACGGGGATTGGCACAGATACGCAGTATTTT
>TRBJ1-2|NA|TRBV5-1|TRBD1
CASSSGQEITNYGYTF
TGCGCCAGCAGCTCCGGACAGGAAATTACTAACTATGGCTACACCTTC
>TRBJ1-6|NA|TRBV30|NA
CAWSVLGVVGQNGLHF
TGTGCCTGGAGTGTACTGGGGGTAGTGGGACAAAATGGCCTCCACTTT
>TRBJ1-6|NA|TRBV20-1|TRBD1
CSASLTSGGSYNSPLHF
TGCAGTGCCAGTTTAACCTCAGGGGGTTCCTATAATTCACCCCTCCACTTT
>TRBJ2-1|NA|TRBV11-2|TRBD2
CASSVQAGGPGEQFF
TGTGCCAGCAGTGTCCAAGCGGGGGGGCCGGGTGAGCAGTTCTTC
>TRBJ1-2|NA|TRBV27|NA
CASSLGPLKGGYTF
TGTGCCAGCAGTTTAGGACCACTAAAGGGGGGCTACACCTTC
>TRBJ1-2|once|TRBV7-9|NA
CSGGSRFYGYTF
TGTTCGGGGGGATCCAGGTTCTATGGCTACACCTTC
>TRBJ2-1|NA|TRBV10-3|NA
CAINGASVPNEQFF
TGTGCCATCAATGGGGCTAGCGTTCCCAATGAGCAGTTCTTC
>TRBJ2-1|few|TRBV7-9|TRBD2
CASSLWGGQFF
TGTGCCAGCAGCTTATGGGGGGGTCAGTTCTTC
>TRBJ2-1|once|TRBV4-1|TRBD2
CASSPSGSMSYNEQFF
TGCGCCAGCAGCCCTAGCGGGAGTATGTCCTACAATGAGCAGTTCTTC
>TRBJ2-1|NA|TRBV19|NA
CASSIGTYNEQFF
TGTGCCAGTAGTATCGGGACTTATAATGAGCAGTTCTTC
>TRBJ1-1|NA|TRBV11-1|NA
CASSFRHQEAFF
TGTGCCAGCAGCTTTCGACACCAAGAAGCTTTCTTT
>TRBJ2-2|NA|TRBV5-1|NA
CASTWTELTGELFF
TGCGCCAGCACCTGGACAGAACTAACCGGGGAGCTGTTTTTT
>TRBJ1-2|NA|TRBV4-1|TRBD1
CASSQPTGDRGWRNYGYTF
TGCGCCAGCAGCCAACCGACGGGAGACAGGGGGTGGCGGAACTATGGCTACACCTTC
>TRBJ1-6|once|TRBV10-3|NA
CASRVGSLNSPLHF
TGTGCCTCCCGCGTGGGCAGTCTGAATTCACCCCTCCACTTT
>TRBJ2-2|NA|TRBV28|NA
CASSSTGSSGELFF
TGTGCCAGCAGCTCCACAGGGTCTAGCGGGGAGCTGTTTTTT
>TRBJ2-5|NA|TRBV9|TRBD2
CASNQRGLVETQYF
TGTGCCAGCAACCAGCGGGGCTTGGTAGAGACCCAGTACTTC
>TRBJ2-5|NA|TRBV15|TRBD1
CATSGRDRGLQTQYF
TGTGCCACCAGCGGGAGGGACAGGGGGCTGCAGACCCAGTACTTC
>TRBJ2-5|NA|TRBV2|TRBD1
CASRSTGVVETQYF
TGTGCCAGCAGAAGCACAGGGGTCGTAGAGACCCAGTACTTC
>TRBJ2-1|NA|TRBV3-1/TRBV3-2|TRBD2
CASSQTASGGGYNEQFF
TGTGCCAGCAGCCAAACGGCTAGCGGGGGGGGGTACAATGAGCAGTTCTTC
>TRBJ1-5|few|TRBV2|NA
CASSEGRYQPQHF
TGTGCCAGCAGTGAGGGGAGGTATCAGCCCCAGCATTTT
>TRBJ1-2|few|TRBV4-1|TRBD1
CASSHQLDRVLGYTF
TGCGCCAGCAGCCATCAACTCGACAGGGTTCTTGGCTACACCTTC
>TRBJ1-1|NA|TRBV29-1|TRBD1
CSVFPETGGRRTEAFF
TGCAGCGTTTTTCCGGAGACAGGGGGACGGCGGACTGAAGCTTTCTTT
>TRBJ1-4|NA|TRBV2|TRBD1
CASSPIGTGSTNEKLFF
TGTGCCAGCAGCCCGATAGGGACAGGGTCAACTAATGAAAAACTGTTTTTT
>TRBJ1-3|NA|TRBV6-5|TRBD1
CASRDDRVGNTIYF
TGTGCCAGCAGAGATGACAGGGTTGGAAACACCATATATTTT
>TRBJ2-3|NA|TRBV10-1|TRBD1
CASWTGGNADTQYF
TGCGCCAGCTGGACAGGGGGCAACGCAGATACGCAGTATTTT
>TRBJ1-5|NA|TRBV7-2|TRBD1
CASSFNRGLQPQHF
TGTGCCAGCAGCTTCAACAGGGGGCTTCAGCCCCAGCATTTT
>TRBJ1-2|NA|TRBV27|NA
CASSRDTLTDGYTF
TGTGCCAGCAGCCGGGACACCCTCACGGACGGCTACACCTTC
>TRBJ1-1|NA|TRBV5-1|NA
CASSLNRGVGTEAFF
TGCGCCAGCAGCTTGAATCGGGGGGTCGGCACTGAAGCTTTCTTT
>TRBJ1-2|NA|TRBV2|NA
CASSGNRVGPVRYTF
TGTGCCAGCAGTGGAAACAGGGTGGGCCCGGTTCGCTACACCTTC
>TRBJ2-3|NA|TRBV13|TRBD2
CASSPGGTRGSGTQYF
TGTGCCAGCAGCCCCGGGGGGACTAGGGGTTCGGGTACGCAGTATTTT
>TRBJ2-5|NA|TRBV5-1|NA
CASSLGRGHQETQYF
TGCGCCAGCAGCTTGGGTAGGGGCCACCAAGAGACCCAGTACTTC
>TRBJ2-5|NA|TRBV19|NA
CASNNRGGEETQYF
TGTGCCAGTAACAATAGGGGGGGTGAAGAGACCCAGTACTTC
>TRBJ1-1|few|TRBV10-3|NA
CAISDQGYGNTEAFF
TGTGCCATCAGTGACCAGGGCTATGGGAACACTGAAGCTTTCTTT